A selection of T cell receptor beta chains follows, all from one sample in a study of blood T cell repertoires in COVID-19. Produced via immunoSEQ multiplex PCR; TCRdb's table is partial and in-frame only. Among roughly 500,000 clones, roughly 88% were seen once, and the ten largest hold 3% to 3.5%. Sequencing used peripheral blood. The receptors originated from a human donor in a cohort sampled during active COVID-19. Each CDR3 is given with its conserved first and last residue. The order of the fields is V gene, J gene, clone size, D gene, CDR3 DNA, CDR3 protein. A D gene is named only where the DNA matches it firmly. The size field is filled for only some rows; it gives once, few, many or a size class.

V gene: TRBV5-4
J gene: TRBJ2-2
clone size: .
D gene: TRBD2
CDR3 DNA: TGTGCCAGCAGCTCCTTGACTAGCGGCACCGGGGAGCTGTTTTTT
CDR3 protein: CASSSLTSGTGELFF

V gene: TRBV27
J gene: TRBJ1-2
clone size: .
D gene: .
CDR3 DNA: TGTGCCAGCAGTTTAAGGAGTTACTATGGCTACACCTTC
CDR3 protein: CASSLRSYYGYTF

V gene: TRBV5-6
J gene: TRBJ1-1
clone size: .
D gene: .
CDR3 DNA: TGTGCCAGCAGCTTGGGAGTTTACACTGAAGCTTTCTTT
CDR3 protein: CASSLGVYTEAFF

V gene: TRBV29-1
J gene: TRBJ1-1
clone size: .
D gene: .
CDR3 DNA: TGCAGCGGGGCAGTCACGAACACTGAAGCTTTCTTT
CDR3 protein: CSGAVTNTEAFF

V gene: TRBV28
J gene: TRBJ2-5
clone size: .
D gene: .
CDR3 DNA: TGTGCCAGCAGTTTATCGCAGGTTCGAGAGACCCAGTACTTC
CDR3 protein: CASSLSQVRETQYF

V gene: TRBV7-2
J gene: TRBJ1-3
clone size: once
D gene: .
CDR3 DNA: TGTGCCAGCAGCTTAAGAGGGTCTCGAATCGCCGGCGGAAACACCATATATTTT
CDR3 protein: CASSLRGSRIAGGNTIYF

V gene: TRBV27
J gene: TRBJ1-5
clone size: .
D gene: .
CDR3 DNA: TGTGCCAGCAGTTTATCGCAGGGCGACAGCAATCAGCCCCAGCATTTT
CDR3 protein: CASSLSQGDSNQPQHF

V gene: TRBV28
J gene: TRBJ2-1
clone size: .
D gene: TRBD2
CDR3 DNA: TGTGCCAGCAGCAGCCTAGCGGGAGCCTACAATGAGCAGTTCTTC
CDR3 protein: CASSSLAGAYNEQFF

V gene: TRBV18
J gene: TRBJ2-2
clone size: .
D gene: TRBD1
CDR3 DNA: TGTGCCAGCTCACCCGCCGGGACAGGGTACACCGGGGAGCTGTTTTTT
CDR3 protein: CASSPAGTGYTGELFF

V gene: TRBV7-3
J gene: TRBJ2-1
clone size: .
D gene: TRBD2
CDR3 DNA: TGTGCCAGCAGCACACGGACTATGGCGGGAGCGGGCGAGCAGTTCTTC
CDR3 protein: CASSTRTMAGAGEQFF

V gene: TRBV5-6
J gene: TRBJ1-1
clone size: .
D gene: .
CDR3 DNA: TGTGCCAGCAGCTTGGGAGGAGGAGGGAGGGAAACTGAAGCTTTCTTT
CDR3 protein: CASSLGGGGRETEAFF

V gene: TRBV20-1
J gene: TRBJ1-3
clone size: .
D gene: .
CDR3 DNA: TGCAGTGCTAGTGACCCTCTACAGGTCCTTGGAAACACCATATATTTT
CDR3 protein: CSASDPLQVLGNTIYF

V gene: TRBV12-3/TRBV12-4
J gene: TRBJ1-2
clone size: once
D gene: .
CDR3 DNA: TGTGCCAGCAGCTCCCTAGGGGGAAGTAACTACACCTTC
CDR3 protein: CASSSLGGSNYTF

V gene: TRBV4-1
J gene: TRBJ1-5
clone size: once
D gene: .
CDR3 DNA: TGCGCCAGCAGCCAAGATCAGGTCTCGGGTGGGAGGCCCCAGCATTTT
CDR3 protein: CASSQDQVSGGRPQHF

V gene: TRBV29-1
J gene: TRBJ1-1
clone size: .
D gene: .
CDR3 DNA: TGCAGCGTTGAAGACAGGGCGAACACTGAAGCTTTCTTT
CDR3 protein: CSVEDRANTEAFF

V gene: TRBV27
J gene: TRBJ2-3
clone size: .
D gene: TRBD1
CDR3 DNA: TGTGCCAGCAGCTTAGAAGGGGGCAAGACAGATACGCAGTATTTT
CDR3 protein: CASSLEGGKTDTQYF

V gene: TRBV7-2
J gene: TRBJ2-1
clone size: .
D gene: .
CDR3 DNA: TGTGCCAGCAGTCCCGGACAGAGGGGATACTACAATGAGCAGTTCTTC
CDR3 protein: CASSPGQRGYYNEQFF

V gene: TRBV11-3
J gene: TRBJ2-5
clone size: once
D gene: .
CDR3 DNA: TGTGCCAGCAGGGGGGCAGGCCAAGAGACCCAGTACTTC
CDR3 protein: CASRGAGQETQYF

V gene: TRBV6-5
J gene: TRBJ2-3
clone size: .
D gene: .
CDR3 DNA: TGTGCCAGCAGATTCCAGGGGGATACGCAGTATTTT
CDR3 protein: CASRFQGDTQYF

V gene: TRBV7-3
J gene: TRBJ1-4
clone size: .
D gene: .
CDR3 DNA: TGTGCCAGCCCGGGGTCCGGGGTTTGGGATGAAAAACTGTTTTTT
CDR3 protein: CASPGSGVWDEKLFF

V gene: TRBV6-5
J gene: TRBJ1-2
clone size: few
D gene: .
CDR3 DNA: TGTGCCAGCAGGGGGGGTTATGGCTACACCTTC
CDR3 protein: CASRGGYGYTF

V gene: TRBV11-2
J gene: TRBJ1-3
clone size: .
D gene: .
CDR3 DNA: TGTGCCAGCAGCCACAGTGCTGGAAACACCATATATTTT
CDR3 protein: CASSHSAGNTIYF

V gene: TRBV7-2
J gene: TRBJ2-2
clone size: few
D gene: TRBD1
CDR3 DNA: TGTGCCAGCAGCACCTACAGGGGGCAGAACGGGGAGCTGTTTTTT
CDR3 protein: CASSTYRGQNGELFF

V gene: TRBV10-2
J gene: TRBJ2-7
clone size: once
D gene: TRBD2
CDR3 DNA: TGCGCCAGCACGAGGGCGGGAGGGCCCAGCGAGCAGTACTTC
CDR3 protein: CASTRAGGPSEQYF

V gene: TRBV28
J gene: TRBJ1-2
clone size: .
D gene: TRBD1
CDR3 DNA: TGTGCCAGCAGTCTTGGGACAGGGGAGGCCAGACTCTATGGCTACACCTTC
CDR3 protein: CASSLGTGEARLYGYTF

V gene: TRBV6-6
J gene: TRBJ2-7
clone size: once
D gene: TRBD1
CDR3 DNA: TGTGCCAGCAGTTACTCGAGGGACAGGGGAAACGAGCAGTACTTC
CDR3 protein: CASSYSRDRGNEQYF

V gene: TRBV3-1/TRBV3-2
J gene: TRBJ2-5
clone size: .
D gene: TRBD2
CDR3 DNA: TGTGCCAGCAGCCAGTCGTTGGGGACTAGCGGGAGTGAAGGGGAGACCCAGTACTTC
CDR3 protein: CASSQSLGTSGSEGETQYF

V gene: TRBV5-1
J gene: TRBJ1-3
clone size: .
D gene: .
CDR3 DNA: TGCGCCAGCAGCTTGGCGGGGTATGGAAACACCATATATTTT
CDR3 protein: CASSLAGYGNTIYF

V gene: TRBV6-2/TRBV6-3
J gene: TRBJ2-1
clone size: .
D gene: TRBD2
CDR3 DNA: TGTGCCAGCAGCTATGAAGCGGGAGTGAGGGGCTCCTACAATGAGCAGTTCTTC
CDR3 protein: CASSYEAGVRGSYNEQFF

V gene: TRBV2
J gene: TRBJ2-1
clone size: .
D gene: .
CDR3 DNA: TGTGCCAGCAGGAAAAGTTCTAGCTCCTACAATGAGCAGTTCTTC
CDR3 protein: CASRKSSSSYNEQFF